The 18 T cell receptor beta chains in this list originate from one sample, sequenced in a study of T cell repertoires in cytomegalovirus infection (dated by TCRdb to between 2018 and 2021). Sequencing was carried out with an Illumina HiSeq 1500. Through fastp at Q25 and MiXCR, TCRdb rebuilt clones from the public reads, retaining in-frame beta chains. Merged by CDR3 protein, the rows form single entries marked with the most common genes and DNA. The sample contains 120,000 to 150,000 distinct CDR3 sequences, 5% to 6.5% of them found a single time. The leading ten clones occupy more than 15% of the sample. The sequencing input was PBMCs. The receptors were gathered from a human donor in good health (CMV status not recorded). Some clones in this sample may be carry-over from other donors' samples.

This clonotype came up many times. This sequence joins TRBV7-2 and TRBJ1-1; TRBD1 matches at 8 bases. CDR3 size: 13 residues. J was trimmed by 4 bases and V by 5 bases; bases with no gene match: 3. CDR1 is SGHTA, CDR2 FQGNSA, per germline. In DNA form, the CDR3 reads TGTGCCAGCAGCCAGGACAGGGCCACTGAAGCTTTCTTT. Its protein product is CASSQDRATEAFF.

V and J are TRBV28 and TRBJ1-1, with TRBD1 as a possible D gene (6 bases). CDR3 length: 12 residues. Per germline, CDR1 MDHEN and CDR2 SYDVKM. The V end lost 6 bases, the J end lost 5 bases, and 10 bases lay between the germline ends. DNA for the CDR3: TGTGCCAGCAGGAGGGGGAGGACTGAAGCTTTCTTT. Its translation: CASRRGRTEAFF.

The chain has TRBV20-1 and TRBJ2-1; D possibly corresponds to TRBD2 (5 bases). Between the trimmed V and J ends, which lost 5 bases and 2 bases, there was a span of 13 bases. This CDR3 is 14 amino acids long. Germline CDR1 DFQATT, CDR2 SNEGSKA (reference sequence). The CDR3 DNA is TGCAGTGCTGGCGGGCGGGTTGCCTACAATGAGCAGTTCTTC. This encodes CSAGGRVAYNEQFF.

This clonotype was seen at least ten times. This chain uses TRBV7-2 with TRBJ2-3; D gene uncertain. The CDR3 contains 12 residues. CDR1 and CDR2 (germline): SGHTA, FQGNSA. V lost 5 bases and J lost 2, with 5 bases in between. The CDR3 here is CASSANTDTQYF. DNA for the CDR3: TGTGCCAGCAGCGCCAACACAGATACGCAGTATTTT.

This clonotype was recorded many times. The rearrangement joins TRBV7-2 to TRBJ2-2; 7 bases match TRBD2. This CDR3 spans 16 amino acids. Looked up from germline, CDR1 is SGHTA and CDR2 is FQGNSA. V dropped 2 bases and J dropped 7; count of bases not matched to a gene: 10. CDR3 sequence reads: CASSLQGLKLHGELFF. DNA for the CDR3: TGTGCCAGCAGCTTACAGGGACTAAAGTTGCACGGGGAGCTGTTTTTT. Based on the CDR3 plus reference TRBV7-2 and TRBJ2-2, the full variable domain is GAGVSQSPSNKVTEKGKDVELRCDPISGHTALYWYRQSLGQGLEFLIYFQGNSAPDKSGLPSDRFSAERTGGSVSTLTIQRTQQEDSAVYLCASSLQGLKLHGELFFGEGSRLTVL.

In this sample, this clonotype turned up many times. The chain combines TRBV7-2 with TRBJ2-2; D unclear. Germline V gene lookup returns CDR1 SGHTA and CDR2 FQGNSA. Trimming took off 3 bases at V and 4 bases at J, with 24 bases between the two ends. The CDR3 runs 19 residues. The CDR3 protein is CASSLNVLIDPRVTGELFF. As DNA, the CDR3 is TGTGCCAGCAGCTTGAATGTCTTAATAGATCCCCGAGTCACCGGGGAGCTGTTTTTT.

This clonotype was detected many times. The chain combines TRBV12-3 or TRBV12-4 with TRBJ2-7; the D is unclear. CDR3 length equals 11 residues. With 7 bases removed from V and 8 bases from J, the gap between germline ends came to 12 bases. In DNA form, the CDR3 reads TGTGCCAGCACCATTGGTGGGAAGCAGTACTTC. It is translated as CASTIGGKQYF.

This clonotype was observed at least ten times. J is TRBJ2-2 and V is TRBV28, with 13 bases that match TRBD2. The V gene end was trimmed by 6 bases and the J gene end by 6 bases; junction bases not matched to a gene: 4. Germline CDR1 and CDR2: MDHEN and SYDVKM. The CDR3 spans 15 residues. The CDR3 sequence: CASSNGLAGAGELFF. The CDR3 DNA is TGTGCCAGCAGCAATGGACTAGCGGGGGCCGGGGAGCTGTTTTTT.

This clonotype was detected only a few times. This chain links TRBV5-1 with TRBJ2-5, with D unclear. The V gene's germline CDR1 is SGHRS and CDR2 YFSETQ. The V end was cut by 3 bases, the J end by 4 bases, with 13 bases between. The CDR3 sequence is 14 residues long. CDR3 region: CASSWAGDRETQYF. The DNA of the CDR3 is TGCGCCAGCAGCTGGGCAGGAGATAGAGAGACCCAGTACTTC.

This clonotype turned up a few times. This chain uses TRBV28 with TRBJ1-4; D remains unclear. This CDR3 comprises 17 residues. V shed 7 bases and J shed 5 bases, with 23 bases lying between them. Per the germline V gene, CDR1 is MDHEN and CDR2 is SYDVKM. The CDR3 region is CASKWSRSTRANEKLFF. CDR3 nucleotide sequence: TGTGCCAGCAAATGGAGCAGATCCACCCGAGCCAATGAAAAACTGTTTTTT.

This clonotype has ten or more counts. This rearrangement joins TRBV6-5 to TRBJ2-5; 8 bases line up with TRBD1. Germline trimming cut 0 bases from V and 2 bases from J; bases unmatched to any gene: 5. Germline-derived CDR1 and CDR2 are MNHEY and SVGAGI. The CDR3 is 16 amino acids. The CDR3 coding sequence is TGTGCCAGCAGTTACTCGGGCAGGGGGCTTCAAGAGACCCAGTACTTC. As protein: CASSYSGRGLQETQYF.

This clonotype has ten or more counts. This rearrangement joins TRBV11-2 to TRBJ2-2; unclear D gene. The germline gives CDR1 SGHAT, CDR2 FQNNGV. Trimming left V 5 bases short and J 0 bases short, with 13 bases between. This CDR3 region has 16 residues. The CDR3 DNA sequence: TGTGCCAGCAGCCATGTTCGGCAGCCGAACACCGGGGAGCTGTTTTTT. Its protein product is CASSHVRQPNTGELFF.

This clonotype was seen repeatedly, ten times or more. The rearrangement uses TRBV6-1 and TRBJ2-7; D ambiguous. Trimming took 6 bases from V and 6 from J, leaving 18 bases between them. The CDR3 runs 14 residues. CDR1 is MNHNS and CDR2 is SASEGT in the germline V gene. CDR3 amino acids: CASSSEPWGFEQYF. Here the CDR3 DNA reads TGTGCCAGCAGCTCCGAACCCTGGGGATTCGAGCAGTACTTC.

The chain joins TRBV7-9 to TRBJ1-4; D remains unclear. The CDR3 covers 14 residues. Germline loops: CDR1 SEHNR, CDR2 FQNEAQ (reference sequence). With 2 bases removed from V and 7 bases from J, the gap between germline ends came to 11 bases. The CDR3 reads CASSLREDGEKLFF. The CDR3 coding sequence is TGTGCCAGCAGCTTAAGGGAGGACGGTGAAAAACTGTTTTTT.

This clonotype was recorded at least ten times. In DNA, the CDR3 is TGTGCCAGTAGTGCCAGCCGACTAGTGGGAAAGACCCAGTACTTC. Protein sequence: CASSASRLVGKTQYF. The chain couples TRBV19 to TRBJ2-5, with TRBD2 as a possible D gene (6 bases). Germline-derived CDR1 and CDR2 are LNHDA and SQIVND (reference sequence). Trimming took 5 bases from V and 6 from J, leaving 19 bases between them. The length of the CDR3 is 15 residues.

The chain joins TRBV7-2 to TRBJ1-2; a weak D match, TRBD1 (6 bases). The germline CDR1 and CDR2 sequences are SGHTA and FQGNSA. The CDR3 is 13 amino acids. Trimming took off 5 bases at V and 4 bases at J, with 11 bases between the two ends. In DNA, the CDR3 is TGTGCCAGCAGCCAACAGGGCGCCTATGGCTACACCTTC. Translation gives CASSQQGAYGYTF.

This clonotype was detected ten times or more. The genes are TRBV11-2 and TRBJ2-4; tentatively, D is TRBD2 (6 bases). Trimming removed 4 bases from V and 0 bases from J, with 7 bases in between. CDR1 is SGHAT, CDR2 FQNNGV, per germline. This CDR3 is 14 amino acids long. The CDR3 reads CASSWGVAKNIQYF. DNA for the CDR3: TGTGCCAGCAGCTGGGGGGTAGCCAAAAACATTCAGTACTTC.

This clonotype was found many times. The chain is built from TRBV7-9 and TRBJ1-3, with D perhaps TRBD1 (6 bases). Germline lookup yields CDR1 SEHNR and CDR2 FQNEAQ (reference sequence). Trimming cost V 5 bases and J 0 bases, with 17 bases left between them. This CDR3 is 17 amino acids long. The CDR3 DNA follows: TGTGCCAGCAGCCCACTGGGGGCGCCCTCCTCTGGAAACACCATATATTTT. It yields the protein CASSPLGAPSSGNTIYF.